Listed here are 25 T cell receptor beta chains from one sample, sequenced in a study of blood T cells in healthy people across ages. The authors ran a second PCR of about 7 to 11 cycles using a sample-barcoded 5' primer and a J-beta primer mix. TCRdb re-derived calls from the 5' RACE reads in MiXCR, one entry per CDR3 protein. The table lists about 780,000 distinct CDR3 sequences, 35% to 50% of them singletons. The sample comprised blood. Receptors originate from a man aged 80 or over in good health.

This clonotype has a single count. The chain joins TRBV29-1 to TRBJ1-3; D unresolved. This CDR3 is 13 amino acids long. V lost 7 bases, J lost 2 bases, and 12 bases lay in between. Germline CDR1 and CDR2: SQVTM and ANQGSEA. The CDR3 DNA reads TGCAGCGCCATTGGGGAAGCTGGAAACACCATATATTTT. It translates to CSAIGEAGNTIYF.

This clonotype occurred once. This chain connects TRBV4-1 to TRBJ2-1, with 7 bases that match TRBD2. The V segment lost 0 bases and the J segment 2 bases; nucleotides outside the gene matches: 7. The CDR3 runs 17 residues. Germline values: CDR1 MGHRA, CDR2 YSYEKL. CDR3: CASSQERRGGAYNEQFF. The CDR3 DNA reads TGCGCCAGCAGCCAAGAACGTCGCGGGGGAGCCTACAATGAGCAGTTCTTC.

In DNA form, the CDR3 reads TGTGCCAGCACCGGGTTCGGCGAGCAGTACTTC. Amino acids: CASTGFGEQYF. The rearrangement joins TRBV25-1 to TRBJ2-5; no clear D gene. The DNA end favors TRBJ2-7, so the J call may be wrong. The CDR3 extends over 11 amino acids. Looked up from germline, CDR1 is MGHDK and CDR2 is SYGVNS.

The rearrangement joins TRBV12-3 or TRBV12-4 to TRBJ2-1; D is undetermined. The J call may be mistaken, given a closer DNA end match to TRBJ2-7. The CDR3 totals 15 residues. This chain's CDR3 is CASSRLASSYNEQYF. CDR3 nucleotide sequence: TGTGCCAGCAGCCGTTTAGCAAGCTCCTACAATGAGCAGTACTTC.

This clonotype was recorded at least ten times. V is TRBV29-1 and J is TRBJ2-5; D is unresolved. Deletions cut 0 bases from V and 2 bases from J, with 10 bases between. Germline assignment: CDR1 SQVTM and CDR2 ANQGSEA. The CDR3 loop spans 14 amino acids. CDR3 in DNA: TGCAGCGTTGAAGATGCCCGTGGTCAAGAGACCCAGTACTTC. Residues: CSVEDARGQETQYF.

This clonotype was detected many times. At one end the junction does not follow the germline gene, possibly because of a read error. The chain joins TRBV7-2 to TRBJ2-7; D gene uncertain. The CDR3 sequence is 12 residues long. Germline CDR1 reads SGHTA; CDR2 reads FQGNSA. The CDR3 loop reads CASSTGPYEQYF. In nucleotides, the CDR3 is TGCGCCAGCAGCACCGGGCCCTACGAGCAGTACTTC.

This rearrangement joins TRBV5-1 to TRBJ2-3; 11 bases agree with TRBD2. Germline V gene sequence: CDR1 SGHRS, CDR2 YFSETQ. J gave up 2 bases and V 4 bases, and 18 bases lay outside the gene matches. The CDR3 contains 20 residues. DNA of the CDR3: TGCGCCAGCAGCGCTAGACTAGCGGGATCCCCTGAGACCTTCACAGATACGCAGTATTTT. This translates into CASSARLAGSPETFTDTQYF.

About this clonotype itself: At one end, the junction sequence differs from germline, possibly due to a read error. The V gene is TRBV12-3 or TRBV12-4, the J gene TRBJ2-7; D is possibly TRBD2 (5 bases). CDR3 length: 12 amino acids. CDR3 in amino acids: CASRLAHGPEYF. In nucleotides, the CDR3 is TGTGCCAGCAGGTTAGCGCACGGTCCTGAGTACTTC.

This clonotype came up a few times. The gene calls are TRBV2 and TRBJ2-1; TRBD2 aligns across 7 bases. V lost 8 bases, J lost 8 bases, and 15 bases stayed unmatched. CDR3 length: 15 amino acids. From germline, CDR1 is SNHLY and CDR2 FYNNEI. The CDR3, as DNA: TGTGCCAGCTCCGAAGCTCTAGCGGCTGGGGATGAGCAGTTCTTC. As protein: CASSEALAAGDEQFF.

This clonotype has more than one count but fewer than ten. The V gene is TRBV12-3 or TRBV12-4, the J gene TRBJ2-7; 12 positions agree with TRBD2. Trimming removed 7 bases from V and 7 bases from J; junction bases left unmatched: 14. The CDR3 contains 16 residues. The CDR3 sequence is CASTSTSGGPYNEQYF. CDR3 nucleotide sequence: TGTGCCAGCACTTCGACTAGCGGGGGACCCTACAATGAGCAGTACTTC.

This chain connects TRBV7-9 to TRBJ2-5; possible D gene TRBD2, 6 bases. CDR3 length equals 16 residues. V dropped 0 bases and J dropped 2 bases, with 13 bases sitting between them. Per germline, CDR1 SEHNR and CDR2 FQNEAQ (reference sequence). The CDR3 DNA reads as TGTGCCAGCAGCTTAGCATCCACTAGCCGTCAAGAGACCCAGTACTTC. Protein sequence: CASSLASTSRQETQYF.

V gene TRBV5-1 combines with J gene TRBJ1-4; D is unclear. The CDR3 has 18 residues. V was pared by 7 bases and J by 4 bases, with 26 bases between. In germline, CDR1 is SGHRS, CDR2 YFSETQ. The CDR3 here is CASGEGQPGLWGNEKLFF. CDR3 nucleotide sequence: TGCGCCAGCGGGGAAGGCCAGCCGGGGTTGTGGGGTAATGAAAAACTGTTTTTT.

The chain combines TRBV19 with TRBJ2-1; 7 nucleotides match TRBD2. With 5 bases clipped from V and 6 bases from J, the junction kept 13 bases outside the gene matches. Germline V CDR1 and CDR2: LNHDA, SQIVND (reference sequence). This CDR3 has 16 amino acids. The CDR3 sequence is CASSLPWGGPTNEQFF. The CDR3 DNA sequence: TGTGCCAGTAGTCTGCCTTGGGGAGGGCCTACCAATGAGCAGTTCTTC.

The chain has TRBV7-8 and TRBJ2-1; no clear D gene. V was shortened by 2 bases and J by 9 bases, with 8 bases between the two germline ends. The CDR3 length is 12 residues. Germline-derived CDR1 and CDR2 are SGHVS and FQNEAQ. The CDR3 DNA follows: TGTGCCAGCAGCTTAAGGGCGAGTGAGCAGTTCTTC. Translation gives CASSLRASEQFF. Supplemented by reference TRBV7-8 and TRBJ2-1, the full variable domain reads GAGVSQSPRYKVAKRGQDVALRCDPISGHVSLFWYQQALGQGPEFLTYFQNEAQLDKSGLPSDRFFAERPEGSVSTLKIQRTQQEDSAVYLCASSLRASEQFFGPGTRLTVL.

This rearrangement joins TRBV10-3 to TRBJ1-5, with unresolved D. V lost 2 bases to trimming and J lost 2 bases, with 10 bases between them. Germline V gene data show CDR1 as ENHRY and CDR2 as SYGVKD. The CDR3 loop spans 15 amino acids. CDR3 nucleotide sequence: TGTGCCATCAGTGAGGGATTAGGGCGCAATCAGCCCCAGCATTTT. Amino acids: CAISEGLGRNQPQHF.

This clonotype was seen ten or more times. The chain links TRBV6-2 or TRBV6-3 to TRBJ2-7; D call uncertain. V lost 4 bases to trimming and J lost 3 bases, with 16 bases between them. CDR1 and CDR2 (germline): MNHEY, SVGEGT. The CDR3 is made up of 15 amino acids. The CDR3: CASSSPRQDHYEQYF. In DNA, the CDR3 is TGTGCCAGCAGTTCCCCGCGGCAGGACCACTACGAGCAGTACTTC.

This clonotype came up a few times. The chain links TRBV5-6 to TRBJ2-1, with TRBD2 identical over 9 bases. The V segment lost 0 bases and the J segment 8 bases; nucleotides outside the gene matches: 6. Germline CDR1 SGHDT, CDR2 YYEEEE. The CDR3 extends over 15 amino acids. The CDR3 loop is CASSLVPAGGYEQFF. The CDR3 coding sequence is TGTGCCAGCAGCTTGGTTCCAGCGGGAGGCTATGAGCAGTTCTTC.

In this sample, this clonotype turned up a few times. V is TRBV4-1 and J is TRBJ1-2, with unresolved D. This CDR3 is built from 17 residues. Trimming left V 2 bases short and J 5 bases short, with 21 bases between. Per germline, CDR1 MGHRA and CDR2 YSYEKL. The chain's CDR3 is CASSQSSLGLETYGYTF. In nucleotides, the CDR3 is TGCGCCAGCAGCCAATCTTCCCTCGGACTCGAAACTTATGGCTACACCTTC.

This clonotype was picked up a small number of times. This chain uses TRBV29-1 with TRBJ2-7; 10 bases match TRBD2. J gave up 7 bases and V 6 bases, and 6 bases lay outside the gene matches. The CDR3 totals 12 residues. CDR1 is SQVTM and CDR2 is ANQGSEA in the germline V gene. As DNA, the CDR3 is TGCAGCGTCGCACTAGCGGGATGTGAGCAGTACTTC. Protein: CSVALAGCEQYF.

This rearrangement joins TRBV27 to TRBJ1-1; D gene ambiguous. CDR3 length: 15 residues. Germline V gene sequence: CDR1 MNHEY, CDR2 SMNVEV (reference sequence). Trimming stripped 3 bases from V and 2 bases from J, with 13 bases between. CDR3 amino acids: CASSLRPAVNTEAFF. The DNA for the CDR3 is TGTGCCAGCAGTTTGCGGCCGGCCGTTAACACTGAAGCTTTCTTT.

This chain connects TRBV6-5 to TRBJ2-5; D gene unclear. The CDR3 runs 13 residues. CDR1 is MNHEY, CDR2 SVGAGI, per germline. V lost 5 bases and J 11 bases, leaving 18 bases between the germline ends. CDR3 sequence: CASSPHLRHEQYF. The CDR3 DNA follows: TGTGCCAGCAGTCCCCATCTGCGGCATGAGCAGTACTTC.

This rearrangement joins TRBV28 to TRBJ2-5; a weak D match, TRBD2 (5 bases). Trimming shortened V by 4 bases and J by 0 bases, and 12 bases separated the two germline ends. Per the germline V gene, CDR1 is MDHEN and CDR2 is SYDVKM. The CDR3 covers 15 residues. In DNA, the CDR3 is TGTGCCAGCAGTTCAGCCGCGGGCAACCAAGAGACCCAGTACTTC. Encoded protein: CASSSAAGNQETQYF.

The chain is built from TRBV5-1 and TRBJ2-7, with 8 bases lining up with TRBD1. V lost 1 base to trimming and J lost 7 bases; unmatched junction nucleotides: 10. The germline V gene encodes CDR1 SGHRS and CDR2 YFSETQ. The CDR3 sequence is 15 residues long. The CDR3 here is CASSLMGRGLNEQYF. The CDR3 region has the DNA TGCGCCAGCAGCTTGATGGGCAGGGGGCTTAATGAGCAGTACTTC.

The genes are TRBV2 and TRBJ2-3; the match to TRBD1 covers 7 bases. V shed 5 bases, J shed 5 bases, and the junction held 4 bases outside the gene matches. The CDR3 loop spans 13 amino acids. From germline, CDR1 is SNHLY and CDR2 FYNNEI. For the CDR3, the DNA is TGTGCCAGCAGTTGGCAGGGGGTAGATACGCAGTATTTT. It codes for CASSWQGVDTQYF.

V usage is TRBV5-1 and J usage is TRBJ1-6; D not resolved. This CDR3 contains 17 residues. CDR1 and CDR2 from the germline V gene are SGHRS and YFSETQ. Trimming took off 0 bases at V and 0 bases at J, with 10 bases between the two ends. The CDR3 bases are TGCGCCAGCAGCTTGGTGGCCGTAAGCTCCTATAATTCACCCCTCCACTTT. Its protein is CASSLVAVSSYNSPLHF.